This entry features one T cell receptor (beta chain) sequence. The antigen is undetermined. Per the germline V gene, CDR1 is MNHEY and CDR2 is SMNVEV (reference sequence). This CDR3 is 19 amino acids long. Trimming at V came to 0 bases and at J to 1 base, leaving 6 bases not matched to a gene. The data originate from a study of shared clonotypes between healthy human individuals. Study-level background: Plates per donor: three CD4 naive, three CD4 memory, two CD8 naive, one CD8 memory.

In the naive CD8 group, cells lacked CD45RO and were positively selected for CCR7, so terminally differentiated effector memory CD45RA+ cells were left out. Deep was the level used in running the assay. Using immunoSEQ multiplex PCR, the repertoire was profiled, and TCRdb retains in-frame clones only, with some absent. The profile covers 1.5 million to 2.5 million clones, with approximately 94% appearing a single time and approximately 1% taken by the ten largest. General study results and limits: Sharing across four donors was highest in naive CD4 (around 5%) and lowest in memory CD8 (roughly 0.4%). The authors expected sequencing depth to affect clonotype sharing among donors.

The specimen sequenced was naive CD8+ T cells sorted from blood. This sequence originates from a man aged 18 to 30 in good health. J is TRBJ2-1 and V is TRBV27; 13 positions match TRBD2. DNA for the CDR3: TGTGCCAGCAGTTTATCCGTCGGACTAGCGGGAGTATCCTACAATGAGCAGTTCTTC. Translation: CASSLSVGLAGVSYNEQFF.